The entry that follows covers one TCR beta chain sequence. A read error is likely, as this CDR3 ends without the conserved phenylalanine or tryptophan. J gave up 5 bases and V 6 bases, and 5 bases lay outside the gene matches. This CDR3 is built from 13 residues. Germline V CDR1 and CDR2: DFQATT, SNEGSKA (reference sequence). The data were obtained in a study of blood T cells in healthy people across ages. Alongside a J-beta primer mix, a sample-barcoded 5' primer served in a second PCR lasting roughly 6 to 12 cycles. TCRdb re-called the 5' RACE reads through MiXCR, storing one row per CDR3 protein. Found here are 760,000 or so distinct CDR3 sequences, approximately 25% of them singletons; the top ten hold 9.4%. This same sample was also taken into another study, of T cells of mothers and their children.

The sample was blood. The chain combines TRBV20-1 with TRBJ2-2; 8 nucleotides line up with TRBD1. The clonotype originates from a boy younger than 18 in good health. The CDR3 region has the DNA TGCAGTGCCTACCGACAGGGGACCGGGGAGCTGTTTTTG. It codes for CSAYRQGTGELFL.